The present T cell receptor beta chain was sequenced within a study of blood T cells in healthy people across ages. V lost 7 bases and J lost 7; bases outside the gene matches: 11. The CDR3 is made up of 14 amino acids. CDR1 and CDR2 from the germline V gene are DFQATT and SNEGSKA (reference sequence). Details on this clonotype: Antigen specificity is unknown.

Extraction of total RNA produced a minimum of 5 micrograms from each sample. A sample-barcoded 5' primer and a J-beta primer mix were used in a second PCR of roughly 7 to 11 cycles. TCRdb re-derived calls from the 5' RACE reads in MiXCR, one entry per CDR3 protein. The table includes 550,000 to 750,000 distinct CDR3 sequences, around a fifth detected once. General study results and limits: Unsorted PBMCs blocked a conclusive comparison of naive and antigen-experienced cells. With age, beta diversity per million T cells declined roughly linearly, significantly by 40. Relative to aged donors, long-lived donors carried more naive CD4+ cells and displayed higher diversity.

The sequence came from a man between 65 and 80 years old in good health. The sample comprised blood. This chain uses TRBV20-1 with TRBJ2-1; 9 positions match TRBD2. The CDR3 region has the DNA TGCAGTGGGGATCCGGGACTAGCCCAAAATGAGCAGTTCTTC. As protein: CSGDPGLAQNEQFF.